The 27 T cell receptor beta chains given below trace back to one sample, sequenced in a study of shared clonotypes between healthy human individuals. Clones were read by immunoSEQ multiplex PCR, and TCRdb kept only the in-frame ones, dropping some. The table shows roughly 2 million clones, with 85% to 95% occurring only once. Input material: naive CD4+ T cells sorted from blood. Subset: CD45RA+ positively selected. The receptors were gathered from a man aged 18 to 35 in good health.

CDR3 region: CASKGTLYYGYTF. As DNA, the CDR3 is TGTGCCAGCAAAGGGACGCTTTACTATGGCTACACCTTC. The V gene is TRBV9, the J gene TRBJ1-2; D might be TRBD1 (5 bases). V dropped 6 bases and J dropped 3 bases, with 12 bases sitting between them. Germline loops: CDR1 SGDLS, CDR2 YYNGEE. The CDR3 runs 13 residues.

The genes are TRBV7-2 and TRBJ2-3; the D is unclear. The CDR3 is made up of 16 amino acids. Looked up from germline, CDR1 is SGHTA and CDR2 is FQGNSA. V gave up 6 bases and J gave up 2 bases, with 18 bases separating them. For the CDR3, the DNA is TGTGCCAGCAGACCGAATGCCGCATGGGACACAGATACGCAGTATTTT. Amino acids: CASRPNAAWDTDTQYF. The entire variable domain, with the rest obtained from reference TRBV7-2 and TRBJ2-3, is as follows: GAGVSQSPSNKVTEKGKDVELRCDPISGHTALYWYRQSLGQGLEFLIYFQGNSAPDKSGLPSDRFSAERTGGSVSTLTIQRTQQEDSAVYLCASRPNAAWDTDTQYFGPGTRLTVL.

This chain connects TRBV28 to TRBJ1-2; D might be TRBD1 (5 bases). The CDR3 is made up of 14 amino acids. The V gene lost 6 bases and the J gene lost 8 bases, with 19 bases spanning the gap. Germline CDR1 and CDR2: MDHEN and SYDVKM. The CDR3 bases are TGTGCCAGCAGACCGTGGCTTCAGGGCTACGGCTACACCTTC. Amino acids: CASRPWLQGYGYTF.

This chain joins TRBV2 and TRBJ2-7, with D hard to call. CDR1 and CDR2 from the germline V gene are SNHLY and FYNNEI. The V and J ends lost 7 bases and 0 bases respectively, with 7 bases between them. The CDR3 has 12 residues. The CDR3 loop reads CASMTDSYEQYF. The CDR3 DNA reads TGTGCCAGCATGACCGACTCCTACGAGCAGTACTTC.

The genes are TRBV15 and TRBJ2-7, with TRBD1 matching 12 bases. CDR1 and CDR2 (germline): LNHNV, YYDKDF (reference sequence). The CDR3 has 17 residues. V lost 10 bases to trimming and J lost 0 bases; unmatched junction nucleotides: 13. DNA for the CDR3: TGTGCCATCTGGGACAGGGGGCATTCGAATCACTCCTACGAGCAGTACTTC. It encodes CAIWDRGHSNHSYEQYF.

DNA of the CDR3: TGTGCCAGCAGCTTAGAGTTAGAATTCGGGAAGGCGTTCTACAATGAGCAGTTCTTC. This sequence encodes CASSLELEFGKAFYNEQFF. The chain combines TRBV7-9 with TRBJ2-1, with TRBD2 as a possible D gene (5 bases). The CDR3 contains 19 residues. Germline-derived CDR1 and CDR2 are SEHNR and FQNEAQ (reference sequence). Trimming cost V 1 base and J 3 bases, with 22 bases left between them.

This chain links TRBV2 with TRBJ2-5, with D hard to call. Trimming removed 4 bases at V and 5 bases at J, with 8 bases between. Per the germline V gene, CDR1 is SNHLY and CDR2 is FYNNEI. This CDR3 is built from 12 residues. For the CDR3, the DNA is TGTGCCAGCAGTGTGACTTGGGAGACCCAGTACTTC. Translated, it gives CASSVTWETQYF.

This sequence joins TRBV6-1 and TRBJ1-6; 7 nucleotides agree with TRBD1. The CDR3 covers 16 residues. V lost 8 bases, J lost 9 bases, and 16 bases stayed unmatched. Germline CDR1 MNHNS, CDR2 SASEGT. The DNA for the CDR3 is TGTGCCAGCGGTGCGACAGGGTCACTCCCATTTTCACCCCTCCACTTT. Encoded protein: CASGATGSLPFSPLHF.

The CDR3 region has the DNA TGTGCCAGCAGAAGCCCCGGGGAGCAGTACTTC. This translates into CASRSPGEQYF. The chain is built from TRBV28 and TRBJ2-7; D remains unclear. This CDR3 contains 11 residues. V was trimmed by 6 bases and J by 7 bases, leaving 10 bases between them. Germline CDR1 and CDR2: MDHEN and SYDVKM.

The chain links TRBV5-6 to TRBJ2-7; D may be TRBD2 (5 bases). Germline CDR1 reads SGHDT; CDR2 reads YYEEEE. The V end lost 0 bases, the J end lost 2 bases, and 12 bases lay between the germline ends. The CDR3 loop spans 15 amino acids. Here the CDR3 reads CASSLEAVGAYEQYF. The CDR3, as DNA: TGTGCCAGCAGCTTGGAAGCGGTCGGGGCCTACGAGCAGTACTTC.

The gene calls are TRBV9 and TRBJ2-3; 9 nucleotides line up with TRBD1. Germline CDR1 and CDR2: SGDLS and YYNGEE. V lost 4 bases to trimming and J lost 2 bases; unmatched junction nucleotides: 5. The CDR3 consists of 15 residues. CDR3 in amino acids: CASSPTGGITDTQYF. In DNA, the CDR3 is TGTGCCAGCAGCCCGACAGGGGGAATCACAGATACGCAGTATTTT.

V is TRBV7-9 and J is TRBJ2-7, with D perhaps matching TRBD2 (7 bases). Trimming pared 5 bases from V and 2 bases from J, leaving 16 bases between. CDR3 length: 15 amino acids. Looked up from germline, CDR1 is SEHNR and CDR2 is FQNEAQ (reference sequence). CDR3 sequence reads: CASSQGLAATYEQYF. CDR3 coding DNA: TGTGCCAGCAGCCAGGGGCTAGCGGCAACCTACGAGCAGTACTTC.

With regard to this clone: Other DNA sequences in the sample encode the same CDR3. J is TRBJ2-2 and V is TRBV11-2; D is unclear. The V end lost 1 base, the J end lost 8 bases, and 5 bases lay between the germline ends. This CDR3 has 12 residues. Per germline, CDR1 SGHAT and CDR2 FQNNGV. CDR3 nucleotide sequence: TGTGCCAGCAGCTTAGGGCTAGGGGAGCTGTTTTTT. It encodes CASSLGLGELFF.

The rearrangement joins TRBV2 to TRBJ2-1; possible D gene TRBD2, 6 bases. Per germline, CDR1 SNHLY and CDR2 FYNNEI. The CDR3 is 12 residues long. The V end lost 6 bases, the J end lost 9 bases, and 12 bases lay between the germline ends. In DNA, the CDR3 is TGTGCCAGCAGGAAACTAGCTAGTGAGCAGTTCTTC. It yields the protein CASRKLASEQFF.

The chain recombines TRBV13 with TRBJ1-1; D unresolved. Germline V gene lookup returns CDR1 PRHDT and CDR2 FYEKMQ (reference sequence). The length of the CDR3 is 15 residues. Trimming cost V 0 bases and J 0 bases, with 8 bases left between them. CDR3: CASSLGQPMNTEAFF. CDR3 bases: TGTGCCAGCAGCTTAGGGCAGCCTATGAACACTGAAGCTTTCTTT.

V and J are TRBV5-8 and TRBJ2-1, with 12 nucleotides matching TRBD2. V shed 6 bases, J shed 9 bases, and the junction held 7 bases outside the gene matches. The CDR3 is made up of 14 amino acids. In germline, CDR1 is SGHTS, CDR2 YDEGEE. CDR3 DNA sequence: TGTGCCAGCATCCCTAGCGGGGGGGCGTCTGAGCAGTTCTTC. This translates into CASIPSGGASEQFF.

The V and J genes are TRBV13 and TRBJ2-7, with a tentative D call TRBD2 (6 bases). Germline CDR1 and CDR2: PRHDT and FYEKMQ (reference sequence). The CDR3 totals 14 residues. V dropped 4 bases and J dropped 6 bases, with 16 bases sitting between them. CDR3 nucleotide sequence: TGTGCCAGCAGCTCCTCTAGCGATGCTGGCGAGCAGTACTTC. It codes for CASSSSSDAGEQYF.

The chain has TRBV7-2 and TRBJ2-2, with a weak D call TRBD1 (6 bases). Germline assignment: CDR1 SGHTA and CDR2 FQGNSA. The CDR3 has 15 amino acids. Trimming shortened V by 0 bases and J by 4 bases, and 9 bases separated the two germline ends. The CDR3 loop is CASSLAQGITGELFF. The CDR3 nucleotides are TGTGCCAGCAGCTTAGCACAGGGTATCACCGGGGAGCTGTTTTTT.

The genes are TRBV6-5 and TRBJ2-7; D may correspond to TRBD1 or TRBD2 (5 bases each). Trimming left V 6 bases short and J 6 bases short, with 21 bases between. This CDR3 comprises 15 residues. CDR1 is MNHEY and CDR2 is SVGAGI in the germline V gene. CDR3 sequence reads: CASRSPYKWGIEQYF. CDR3 sequence (DNA): TGTGCCAGCAGGAGTCCCTATAAATGGGGGATCGAGCAGTACTTC.

Regarding this clone: The sample carries other DNA sequences with the same CDR3. The chain is built from TRBV9 and TRBJ2-3; D may be TRBD2 (5 bases). In germline, CDR1 is SGDLS, CDR2 YYNGEE. This CDR3 region has 14 residues. V lost 1 base and J 3 bases, leaving 9 bases between the germline ends. In DNA form, the CDR3 reads TGTGCCAGCAGCGTACAGCGGTCTACAGATACGCAGTATTTT. This sequence encodes CASSVQRSTDTQYF.

V is TRBV10-3 and J is TRBJ2-7, with TRBD2 identical over 10 bases. Losses at the gene ends were 3 bases for V and 3 bases for J; bases not matched to a gene: 8. Germline V CDR1 and CDR2: ENHRY, SYGVKD. This CDR3 spans 16 amino acids. The CDR3 bases are TGTGCCATCAGTGATTTAGTAGCGGGGGGATTCTACGAGCAGTACTTC. Protein: CAISDLVAGGFYEQYF.

The gene calls are TRBV5-1 and TRBJ1-2, with D hard to call. The CDR3 length is 16 residues. V gave up 0 bases and J gave up 5 bases, with 17 bases separating them. The germline CDR1 and CDR2 sequences are SGHRS and YFSETQ. Written as DNA, the CDR3 is TGCGCCAGCAGCTTGGGCTTCCCGGCGACATCTTATGGCTACACCTTC. It specifies CASSLGFPATSYGYTF.

J is TRBJ1-2 and V is TRBV2, with TRBD1 identical over 7 bases. The CDR3 contains 12 residues. V lost 5 bases and J lost 7; bases outside the gene matches: 4. Germline CDR1 SNHLY, CDR2 FYNNEI. The DNA of the CDR3 is TGTGCCAGCAGTAACAGGGGCGGTGGCTACACCTTC. This gives the protein CASSNRGGGYTF. The variable domain in full, with the rest retrieved from reference TRBV2 and TRBJ1-2, is EPEVTQTPSHQVTQMGQEVILRCVPISNHLYFYWYRQILGQKVEFLVSFYNNEISEKSEIFDDQFSVERPDGSNFTLKIRSTKLEDSAMYFCASSNRGGGYTFGSGTRLTVV.

Only one count was recorded for this clone. The CDR3 DNA is TGTGCCAGCACCGACGGTACTAGCGGGAACAATGAGCAGTTCTTC. Protein product: CASTDGTSGNNEQFF. The V and J genes are TRBV6-5 and TRBJ2-1; the match to TRBD2 covers 10 bases. This CDR3 has 15 amino acids. Looked up from germline, CDR1 is MNHEY and CDR2 is SVGAGI. Trimming removed 7 bases from V and 5 bases from J; junction bases left unmatched: 8.

The V and J genes are TRBV7-2 and TRBJ2-3; 7 bases are shared with TRBD1. CDR1 and CDR2 (germline): SGHTA, FQGNSA. The trim removed 6 bases at V and 4 bases at J, leaving 7 bases unmatched. The CDR3 sequence is 14 residues long. In DNA form, the CDR3 reads TGTGCCAGCAGGCGACAGGGTTCTGCAGATACGCAGTATTTT. This codes for CASRRQGSADTQYF. Using reference TRBV7-2 and TRBJ2-3 for the parts outside the CDR3, the full variable domain is GAGVSQSPSNKVTEKGKDVELRCDPISGHTALYWYRQSLGQGLEFLIYFQGNSAPDKSGLPSDRFSAERTGGSVSTLTIQRTQQEDSAVYLCASRRQGSADTQYFGPGTRLTVL.

The chain employs TRBV5-4 and TRBJ2-2; TRBD1 matches at 10 bases. CDR1 is SGHNT, CDR2 YYREEE, per germline (reference sequence). There are 16 residues in the CDR3. J was trimmed by 4 bases and V by 4 bases; bases with no gene match: 7. The CDR3 loop is CASSQGTGAGTGELFF. CDR3 nucleotides: TGTGCCAGCAGCCAGGGGACAGGGGCTGGCACCGGGGAGCTGTTTTTT.

The chain has TRBV7-9 and TRBJ1-2; D ambiguous. Per the germline V gene, CDR1 is SEHNR and CDR2 is FQNEAQ (reference sequence). Trimming left V 5 bases short and J 2 bases short, with 12 bases between. The CDR3 has 14 amino acids. In nucleotides, the CDR3 is TGTGCCAGCAGCGACCGGACTGGGAACTATGGCTACACCTTC. Translated, it gives CASSDRTGNYGYTF.